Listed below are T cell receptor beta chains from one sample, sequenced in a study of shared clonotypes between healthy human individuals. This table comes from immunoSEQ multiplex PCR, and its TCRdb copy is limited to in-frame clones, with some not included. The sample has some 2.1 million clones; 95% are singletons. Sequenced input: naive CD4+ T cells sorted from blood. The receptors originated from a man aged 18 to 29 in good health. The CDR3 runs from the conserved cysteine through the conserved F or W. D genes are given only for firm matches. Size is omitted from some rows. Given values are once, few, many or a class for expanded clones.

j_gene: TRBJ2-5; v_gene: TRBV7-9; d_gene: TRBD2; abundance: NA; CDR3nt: TGTGCCAGCAGCTTATATCTGGGGACTAGTAAAGAGACCCAGTACTTC; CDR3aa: CASSLYLGTSKETQYF
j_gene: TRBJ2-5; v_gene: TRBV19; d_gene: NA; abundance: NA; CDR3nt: TGTGCCAGTAGTACCTGGGTGGGTAGGGGAACAGAAGAGACCCAGTACTTC; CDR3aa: CASSTWVGRGTEETQYF
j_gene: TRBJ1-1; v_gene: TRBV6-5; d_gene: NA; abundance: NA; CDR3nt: TGTGCCAGCAGTGGCCGGGGAACTGAAGCTTTCTTT; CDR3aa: CASSGRGTEAFF
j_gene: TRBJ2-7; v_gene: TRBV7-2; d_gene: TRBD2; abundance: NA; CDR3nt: TGTGCCAGCAGTCCCGGACTAGCGGGTTACGAGCAGTACTTC; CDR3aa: CASSPGLAGYEQYF
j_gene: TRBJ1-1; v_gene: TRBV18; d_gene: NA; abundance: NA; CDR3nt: TGTGCCAGCTCACGTAATACAGGGACTGGGAACACTGAAGCTTTCTTT; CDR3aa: CASSRNTGTGNTEAFF
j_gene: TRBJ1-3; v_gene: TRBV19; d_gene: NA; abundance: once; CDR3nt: TGTGCCAGTAGTAGTAATGTTTTCTCTGGAAACACCATATATTTT; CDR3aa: CASSSNVFSGNTIYF
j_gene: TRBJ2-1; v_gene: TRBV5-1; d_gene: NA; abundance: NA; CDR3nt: TGCGCCAGCAACCTGGGGGGGACAAATTACAATGAGCAGTTCTTC; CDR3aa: CASNLGGTNYNEQFF
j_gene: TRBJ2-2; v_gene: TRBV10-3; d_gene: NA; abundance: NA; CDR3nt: TGTGCCATGGCCGAGGGGCGGGACACCGGGGAGCTGTTTTTT; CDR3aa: CAMAEGRDTGELFF
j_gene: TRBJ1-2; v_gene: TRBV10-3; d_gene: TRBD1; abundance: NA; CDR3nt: TGTGCCATCAGTGGGAAGGACAGGAACTATGGCTACACCTTC; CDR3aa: CAISGKDRNYGYTF
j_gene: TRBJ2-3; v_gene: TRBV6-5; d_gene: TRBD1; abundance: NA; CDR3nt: TGTGCCAGCAGAGACTCAGGGGGCGCAGATACGCAGTATTTT; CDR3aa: CASRDSGGADTQYF